Presented here are 25 T cell receptor beta chains from one specimen sequenced in a study of shared clonotypes between healthy human individuals. The repertoire was sequenced with immunoSEQ multiplex PCR; TCRdb's copy has only in-frame clones and lacks some. The sample lists around 1,100,000 clones, roughly 77% occurring once. Sequenced input: memory CD4+ T cells from PBMCs. This sample's subset: CD45RA-negative fraction. These receptors all come from a man younger than 35 in good health. Some clones in this sample may be carry-over from other donors' samples.

V usage is TRBV5-1 and J usage is TRBJ2-1; D gene ambiguous. Germline loops: CDR1 SGHRS, CDR2 YFSETQ. This CDR3 has 14 residues. Trimming removed 0 bases from V and 6 bases from J, with 10 bases in between. The CDR3 spells CASSLVVESNEQFF. DNA of the CDR3: TGCGCCAGCAGCTTGGTAGTGGAGAGCAATGAGCAGTTCTTC.

This clone was observed a handful of times. The CDR3 reads CASSRDNNYGYTF. The CDR3 bases are TGTGCCAGCAGCCGTGACAATAACTATGGCTACACCTTC. The rearrangement uses TRBV9 and TRBJ1-2; D remains ambiguous. The CDR3 has 13 residues. Trimming took off 4 bases at V and 1 base at J, with 8 bases between the two ends. CDR1 is SGDLS and CDR2 is YYNGEE in the germline V gene.

The table lists this clone with a count of one. This chain uses TRBV5-1 with TRBJ2-5; D unresolved. V gave up 3 bases and J gave up 3 bases, with 9 bases separating them. Germline V gene sequence: CDR1 SGHRS, CDR2 YFSETQ. The CDR3 covers 13 residues. The CDR3 nucleotides read TGCGCCAGCAGCTCCGGACCCGAAGAGACCCAGTACTTC. Translating gives CASSSGPEETQYF.

V gene TRBV6-4 combines with J gene TRBJ2-5; tentatively, D is TRBD1 (6 bases). The germline V and J ends were trimmed by 8 bases and 3 bases, with 16 bases remaining between them. The CDR3 is 14 amino acids. The germline V gene has CDR1 MRHNA and CDR2 SNTAGT. The CDR3 nucleotides are TGTGCCAGCCGAACAGGGAAGTGGAAAGAGACCCAGTACTTC. This sequence encodes CASRTGKWKETQYF.

This clone occurred many times. The rearrangement uses TRBV10-3 and TRBJ1-3; 7 bases match TRBD1. The trim removed 3 bases at V and 1 base at J, leaving 0 bases unmatched. Germline CDR1 reads ENHRY; CDR2 reads SYGVKD. This CDR3 comprises 14 residues. CDR3 residues: CAISDRGSGNTIYF. The CDR3 DNA reads TGTGCCATCAGTGACAGGGGGTCTGGAAACACCATATATTTT.

This chain joins TRBV6-5 and TRBJ2-7, with D perhaps TRBD2 (6 bases). CDR3 length: 13 residues. Germline loops: CDR1 MNHEY, CDR2 SVGAGI. Trimming removed 6 bases from V and 2 bases from J, with 11 bases in between. In nucleotides, the CDR3 is TGTGCCAGCAGGGGTAGCGGTACCTACGAGCAGTACTTC. This codes for CASRGSGTYEQYF.

This chain uses TRBV2 with TRBJ1-5; TRBD1 matches 12 bases. Trimming at V came to 6 bases and at J to 5 bases, leaving 5 bases not matched to a gene. Germline V gene sequence: CDR1 SNHLY, CDR2 FYNNEI. The CDR3 spans 15 residues. CDR3 DNA: TGTGCCAGCAGATCCGGGACAGGGGGCTATCAGCCCCAGCATTTT. This sequence encodes CASRSGTGGYQPQHF.

A note on this clone: A read error is the likely source, as a far larger clone sits one nucleotide away. V usage is TRBV28 and J usage is TRBJ2-6; 8 nucleotides agree with TRBD1. Germline V CDR1 and CDR2: MDHEN, SYDVKM. The junction had 1 base not matched to a gene; V was cut back by 6 bases and J by 0 bases. The CDR3 covers 15 residues. In nucleotides, the CDR3 is TGTGCCAGCAGCACAGGGGGCTCTGGGGCCAACGTCCTGACTTTC. Amino acids: CASSTGGSGANVLTF.

The genes are TRBV7-3 and TRBJ1-2; 9 bases agree with TRBD1. The CDR3 contains 13 residues. The V and J ends lost 5 bases and 6 bases, in that order; junction bases with no gene match: 4. Germline values: CDR1 SGHTA, CDR2 FQGTGA. This chain's CDR3 is CASSLGQGNGYTF. The CDR3 DNA sequence: TGTGCCAGCAGCCTAGGACAGGGGAATGGCTACACCTTC.

This clone appeared many times. This rearrangement joins TRBV4-2 to TRBJ2-5; TRBD2 aligns across 7 bases. CDR1 and CDR2 (germline): LGHNA, YNFKEQ. There are 17 residues in the CDR3. Losses at the gene ends were 1 base for V and 2 bases for J; bases not matched to a gene: 10. The CDR3 is CASSQGFSSGKQETQYF. The CDR3 bases are TGTGCCAGCAGCCAAGGATTCTCTAGCGGTAAACAAGAGACCCAGTACTTC.

This clone came up once. This rearrangement joins TRBV5-6 to TRBJ2-7; D is perhaps TRBD2 (5 bases). V gave up 0 bases and J gave up 7 bases, with 20 bases separating them. Per germline, CDR1 SGHDT and CDR2 YYEEEE. The CDR3 has 16 amino acids. As DNA, the CDR3 is TGTGCCAGCAGCTTGGTGGGTGGTGCGGGCGGTTGGGAGCAGTACTTC. Amino acid sequence: CASSLVGGAGGWEQYF.

The rearrangement uses TRBV6-6 and TRBJ2-2; 9 positions match TRBD1. CDR1 and CDR2 from the germline V gene are MNHNY and SVGAGI (reference sequence). This CDR3 region has 16 residues. The junction had 8 bases not matched to a gene; V was cut back by 6 bases and J by 3 bases. The CDR3 DNA follows: TGTGCCAGCAGCGTTACAGGGGGCGTCGACACCGGGGAGCTGTTTTTT. Translated, it gives CASSVTGGVDTGELFF.

The CDR3 coding sequence is TGTGCCAGCAGCCAAGAACCAGGCACAGATACGCAGTATTTT. Translating it yields CASSQEPGTDTQYF. The chain uses TRBV4-2 and TRBJ2-3, with no clear D. CDR3 length: 14 residues. CDR1 is LGHNA, CDR2 YNFKEQ, per germline. With 0 bases removed from V and 1 base from J, the gap between germline ends came to 5 bases.

In its sample, this clone was seen a few times. The J gene is TRBJ2-1, the V gene TRBV19; 10 bases match TRBD1. CDR1 LNHDA and CDR2 SQIVND come from the germline V gene (reference sequence). The trim removed 4 bases at V and 8 bases at J, leaving 8 bases unmatched. The CDR3 extends over 15 amino acids. The CDR3 is CASSTGQGYPHEQFF. As DNA, the CDR3 is TGTGCCAGTAGTACGGGACAGGGGTATCCCCATGAGCAGTTCTTC.

This clone was observed a few times. The chain is built from TRBV7-2 and TRBJ1-1; the match to TRBD1 covers 12 bases. The CDR3 has 17 amino acids. V was pared by 2 bases and J by 3 bases, with 7 bases of the junction left unmatched. Germline V gene sequence: CDR1 SGHTA, CDR2 FQGNSA. The CDR3 DNA sequence: TGTGCCAGCAGCTTATTGGGACAGGGGGCCGGGTACACTGAAGCTTTCTTT. Its translation is CASSLLGQGAGYTEAFF.

The rearrangement joins TRBV28 to TRBJ1-5; tentatively, D is TRBD1 (6 bases). Trimming shortened V by 6 bases and J by 4 bases, and 16 bases separated the two germline ends. The CDR3 has 15 amino acids. Germline V gene lookup returns CDR1 MDHEN and CDR2 SYDVKM. Here the CDR3 DNA reads TGTGCCAGCAGCCCCCCCCCAGGGGAGAATCAGCCCCAGCATTTT. Residues: CASSPPPGENQPQHF.

V and J are TRBV7-2 and TRBJ2-3, with 11 bases identical to TRBD2. Trimming cost V 5 bases and J 5 bases; bases outside gene matches: 3. Germline CDR1 reads SGHTA; CDR2 reads FQGNSA. This CDR3 has 14 amino acids. The CDR3 region is CASSEGLAEDTQYF. CDR3 DNA: TGTGCCAGCAGCGAGGGACTAGCGGAAGATACGCAGTATTTT.

V and J are TRBV5-1 and TRBJ1-2, with 8 bases lining up with TRBD1. The V segment lost 0 bases and the J segment 6 bases; nucleotides outside the gene matches: 10. The CDR3 contains 16 residues. Germline lookup yields CDR1 SGHRS and CDR2 YFSETQ. CDR3 loop: CASSLAGMIQGDGYTF. In nucleotides, the CDR3 is TGCGCCAGCAGCTTGGCCGGTATGATACAGGGGGATGGCTACACCTTC.

The V and J genes are TRBV10-3 and TRBJ1-1; D unclear. The germline V gene has CDR1 ENHRY and CDR2 SYGVKD. V lost 0 bases and J 5 bases, leaving 22 bases between the germline ends. This CDR3 spans 18 amino acids. Here the CDR3 reads CAISESVPYLRGRTEAFF. The CDR3 bases are TGTGCCATCAGTGAGTCGGTTCCCTACCTCCGGGGAAGGACTGAAGCTTTCTTT.

With respect to this clone: A read error may be the cause here, since a much bigger clone is one base away. The chain links TRBV18 to TRBJ2-7; TRBD2 matches 8 bases. The CDR3 is made up of 14 amino acids. The V gene's germline CDR1 is KGHSH and CDR2 LQKENI. CDR3 nucleotides: TGTGCCAACTCACCGGGACTAGTTTCCGACGAGCAGTACTTC. Amino acid sequence: CANSPGLVSDEQYF.

The rearrangement links TRBV11-2 to TRBJ1-1; D is uncertain. V gave up 1 base and J gave up 3 bases, with 9 bases separating them. Germline V gene lookup returns CDR1 SGHAT and CDR2 FQNNGV. CDR3 length: 14 amino acids. CDR3 in amino acids: CASSLGVRDTEAFF. Written as DNA, the CDR3 is TGTGCCAGCAGCTTAGGGGTGAGAGACACTGAAGCTTTCTTT. The complete variable domain, with remaining parts taken from reference TRBV11-2 and TRBJ1-1, reads EAGVAQSPRYKIIEKRQSVAFWCNPISGHATLYWYQQILGQGPKLLIQFQNNGVVDDSQLPKDRFSAERLKGVDSTLKIQPAKLEDSAVYLCASSLGVRDTEAFFGQGTRLTVV.

The chain uses TRBV7-2 and TRBJ2-2; possible D gene TRBD2, 6 bases. Germline CDR1 and CDR2: SGHTA and FQGNSA. This CDR3 has 16 residues. Between the trimmed V and J ends, which lost 5 bases and 5 bases, there was a span of 18 bases. The CDR3 protein is CASSPYSPGETGELFF. In nucleotides, the CDR3 is TGTGCCAGCAGCCCTTATTCCCCGGGGGAGACCGGGGAGCTGTTTTTT.

This clone showed up just once. V and J are TRBV28 and TRBJ2-2; 7 bases line up with TRBD1. The germline V gene has CDR1 MDHEN and CDR2 SYDVKM. This CDR3 comprises 17 residues. Trimming removed 6 bases from V and 0 bases from J; junction bases left unmatched: 10. The CDR3 nucleotides are TGTGCCAGCAGCCCGACAGGGTCCTTCGCGAACACCGGGGAGCTGTTTTTT. Its protein product is CASSPTGSFANTGELFF. Combining the CDR3 with reference TRBV28 and TRBJ2-2 gives the whole variable domain DVKVTQSSRYLVKRTGEKVFLECVQDMDHENMFWYRQDPGLGLRLIYFSYDVKMKEKGDIPEGYSVSREKKERFSLILESASTNQTSMYLCASSPTGSFANTGELFFGEGSRLTVL.

The chain is built from TRBV4-1 and TRBJ2-7, with TRBD2 matching over 7 bases. Germline CDR1 and CDR2: MGHRA and YSYEKL. CDR3 length: 18 amino acids. J was trimmed by 3 bases and V by 1 base; bases with no gene match: 15. The CDR3 coding sequence is TGCGCCAGCAGCCAAGCCCGAACTGGGACTACAAGAGGCTACGAGCAGTACTTC. It translates to CASSQARTGTTRGYEQYF.

The chain is built from TRBV4-2 and TRBJ2-7; TRBD2 might be the D (6 bases). Per germline, CDR1 LGHNA and CDR2 YNFKEQ. Trimming took off 5 bases at V and 1 base at J, with 12 bases between the two ends. The CDR3 length is 14 residues. The CDR3 sequence is CASSYQRESYEQYF. The CDR3 nucleotides read TGTGCCAGCAGCTACCAACGGGAGTCCTACGAGCAGTACTTC.